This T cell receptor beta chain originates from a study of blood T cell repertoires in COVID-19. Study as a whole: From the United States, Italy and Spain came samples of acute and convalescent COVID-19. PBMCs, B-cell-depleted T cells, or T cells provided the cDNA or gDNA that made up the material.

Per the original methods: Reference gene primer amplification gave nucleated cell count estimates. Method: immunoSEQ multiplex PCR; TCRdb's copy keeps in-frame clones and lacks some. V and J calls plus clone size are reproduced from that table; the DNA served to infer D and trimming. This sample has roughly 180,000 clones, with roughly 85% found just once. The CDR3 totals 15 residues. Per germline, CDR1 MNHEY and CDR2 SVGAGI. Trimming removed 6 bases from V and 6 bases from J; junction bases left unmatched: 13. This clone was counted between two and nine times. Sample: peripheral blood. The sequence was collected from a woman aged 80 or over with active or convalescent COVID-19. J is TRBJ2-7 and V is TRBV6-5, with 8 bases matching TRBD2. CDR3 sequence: CASSPPGVREGEQYF. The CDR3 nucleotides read TGTGCCAGCAGCCCACCCGGGGTCCGGGAGGGCGAGCAGTACTTC.